This entry lists 29 T cell receptor beta chains sequenced from one sample in a study of early T cells in non-severe SARS-CoV-2 infection (dated by TCRdb to the early 2020s). Library creation used 5' RACE. Sequencing was performed on a NextSeq 500. TCRdb ran its own pipeline on the public reads, namely fastp trimming at Q25 and MiXCR clone calling, and kept in-frame beta chains. Each entry is one CDR3 protein sequence, shown with its most common DNA and genes. Within this sample are some 42,000 distinct CDR3 sequences, with about 6% of them counted one time only. The ten largest clones represent around 7.7% of the sample. Sample: whole blood, taken at baseline. All receptors derive from an adult who was a healthcare worker with PCR-confirmed SARS-CoV-2 infection or an uninfected control (not recorded which).

This clonotype was detected a few times. The rearrangement links TRBV30 to TRBJ1-4, with 7 bases lining up with TRBD1. V lost 3 bases and J lost 17; bases outside the gene matches: 21. This CDR3 spans 15 amino acids. Germline loops: CDR1 GTSNPN, CDR2 SVGIG (reference sequence). The CDR3 loop is CAWSPPHRGVEKPFF. The CDR3 bases are TGTGCCTGGAGCCCACCCCACAGGGGCGTTGAAAAACCTTTTTTT.

The sample holds a few counts of this clonotype. V and J are TRBV3-1 and TRBJ1-1; no clear D. V gave up 1 base and J gave up 2 bases, with 14 bases separating them. Germline CDR1 is LGHDT and CDR2 is YNNKEL (reference sequence). This CDR3 is built from 16 residues. The CDR3 DNA reads TGTGCCAGCAGCCAAGTCCCATCCGGTAGAAACACTGAAGCTTTCTTT. Encoded protein: CASSQVPSGRNTEAFF.

In DNA, the CDR3 is TGTGCCAGCAGCCCGACGGGACAGGGGGGCGAGCAGTACTTC. Its translation: CASSPTGQGGEQYF. V and J are TRBV7-3 and TRBJ2-7; TRBD1 matches 11 bases. Trimming removed 5 bases from V and 6 bases from J; junction bases left unmatched: 6. Looked up from germline, CDR1 is SGHTA and CDR2 is FQGTGA. The CDR3 has 14 amino acids.

In this sample, this clonotype turned up many times. The chain has TRBV6-1 and TRBJ1-1, with D perhaps matching TRBD1 (6 bases). Trimming took off 6 bases at V and 3 bases at J, with 11 bases between the two ends. CDR1 and CDR2 (germline): MNHNS, SASEGT. The CDR3 is 13 amino acids. The CDR3 sequence is CASREQGYTEAFF. CDR3 DNA sequence: TGTGCCAGCAGAGAACAGGGCTACACTGAAGCTTTCTTT.

This clonotype was seen at least ten times. The missing conserved phenylalanine or tryptophan at the end of this CDR3 makes a read error likely. The rearrangement links TRBV12-3 or TRBV12-4 to TRBJ2-7, with TRBD1 matching over 8 bases. V trimming: 6 bases; J trimming: 2 bases; junction bases outside the gene matches: 3. The CDR3 contains 13 residues. The CDR3 coding sequence is TGTGCCAGCAGCACAGGGGGAACCTACGAGCAGTACTCC. Its protein product is CASSTGGTYEQYS.

This clonotype was recorded at least ten times. V usage is TRBV20-1 and J usage is TRBJ1-5, with unresolved D. V was clipped by 0 bases and J by 0 bases, with 9 bases between them. CDR3 length: 15 amino acids. Germline V gene sequence: CDR1 DFQATT, CDR2 SNEGSKA (reference sequence). CDR3 loop: CSARDPQTSNQPQHF. In nucleotides, the CDR3 is TGCAGTGCTAGAGATCCGCAGACTAGCAATCAGCCCCAGCATTTT.

Comments on this clonotype: With a much larger clone just one base away, this may be a read error. V is TRBV28 and J is TRBJ1-1; no firm D call. The germline CDR1 and CDR2 sequences are MDHEN and SYDVKM. CDR3 size: 13 residues. The CDR3 sequence is CASMGSLNTVAFF. In DNA, the CDR3 is TGTGCCAGCATGGGCAGCTTGAACACTGTAGCTTTCTTT.

This clonotype was detected ten times or more. This rearrangement joins TRBV6-6 to TRBJ1-3, with D uncertain. Germline CDR1 reads MNHNY; CDR2 reads SVGAGI (reference sequence). V gave up 5 bases and J gave up 0 bases, with 8 bases separating them. This CDR3 spans 14 amino acids. The chain's CDR3 is CASSTVISGNTIYF. The CDR3 DNA follows: TGTGCCAGCAGTACCGTGATCTCTGGAAACACCATATATTTT.

The sample holds many counts of this clonotype. V and J are TRBV5-1 and TRBJ2-1, with 13 positions matching TRBD2. This CDR3 has 17 residues. Germline lookup yields CDR1 SGHRS and CDR2 YFSETQ. V shed 0 bases and J 3 bases; nucleotides not matched to a gene: 3. This CDR3 is CASSLVTSGGVYNEQFF. The CDR3 nucleotides read TGCGCCAGCAGCTTGGTTACTAGCGGGGGGGTCTACAATGAGCAGTTCTTC.

This clonotype was seen repeatedly, ten times or more. This chain links TRBV18 with TRBJ1-1, with TRBD1 matching over 9 bases. Germline-derived CDR1 and CDR2 are KGHSH and LQKENI. The CDR3 loop spans 15 amino acids. The ends lost 6 bases at V and 3 bases at J; junction bases unmatched: 8. The DNA of the CDR3 is TGTGCCAGCTCGATAGGACAGGGGAAGGACACTGAAGCTTTCTTT. Translated: CASSIGQGKDTEAFF.

This chain joins TRBV7-2 and TRBJ2-3, with 7 bases that match TRBD2. J lost 6 bases, V lost 2 bases, and 5 bases had no gene match. The CDR3 is 14 amino acids. The germline CDR1 and CDR2 sequences are SGHTA and FQGNSA. In DNA form, the CDR3 reads TGTGCCAGCAGCTTAACGGGGGGTATGGATACGCAGTATTTT. Its translation is CASSLTGGMDTQYF.

This clonotype has ten or more counts. The rearrangement joins TRBV6-1 to TRBJ1-3; a possible D gene is TRBD1 (6 bases). The CDR3 is 18 amino acids. V lost 6 bases and J 4 bases, leaving 25 bases between the germline ends. The V gene's germline CDR1 is MNHNS and CDR2 SASEGT. The CDR3 DNA is TGTGCCAGCAGACTTGGGGGCCGGCTAAGGACCGACGGAAACACCATATATTTT. Amino acids: CASRLGGRLRTDGNTIYF.

Many counts were recorded for this clonotype. J is TRBJ2-3 and V is TRBV7-3, with D unresolved. This CDR3 has 12 residues. Trimming left V 5 bases short and J 6 bases short, with 9 bases between. Germline V gives CDR1 SGHTA, CDR2 FQGTGA. Here the CDR3 DNA reads TGTGCCAGCAGCGCACAGAGGGATACGCAGTATTTT. This gives the protein CASSAQRDTQYF. The full variable domain, with the rest looked up from reference TRBV7-3 and TRBJ2-3, is GAGVSQTPSNKVTEKGKYVELRCDPISGHTALYWYRQSLGQGPEFLIYFQGTGAADDSGLPNDRFFAVRPEGSVSTLKIQRTERGDSAVYLCASSAQRDTQYFGPGTRLTVL.

This clonotype came up many times. The rearrangement joins TRBV27 to TRBJ2-5, with 7 bases matching TRBD2. The junction had 9 bases not matched to a gene; V was cut back by 8 bases and J by 9 bases. The germline gives CDR1 MNHEY, CDR2 SMNVEV (reference sequence). The CDR3 totals 12 residues. CDR3 residues: CASPRGEWAQYF. The CDR3, as DNA: TGTGCCAGCCCACGGGGGGAGTGGGCCCAGTACTTC.

This clonotype was detected many times. This chain joins TRBV5-5 and TRBJ2-7; no firm D call. Germline V CDR1 and CDR2: SGHKS, YYEKEE (reference sequence). Trimming took 0 bases from V and 3 from J, leaving 10 bases between them. The CDR3 length is 14 residues. The CDR3 protein is CASSLVGRSYEQYF. The CDR3 DNA reads as TGTGCCAGCAGCTTGGTTGGAAGGAGCTACGAGCAGTACTTC.

This CDR3 is CASSRQGMNTEAFF. The CDR3 nucleotides are TGTGCCAGCAGCCGACAGGGAATGAACACTGAAGCTTTCTTT. The chain joins TRBV7-2 to TRBJ1-1; the match to TRBD1 covers 7 bases. The CDR3 sequence is 14 residues long. Per the germline V gene, CDR1 is SGHTA and CDR2 is FQGNSA. J gave up 0 bases and V 5 bases, and 3 bases lay outside the gene matches.

This clonotype showed up many times. This sequence joins TRBV12-3 or TRBV12-4 and TRBJ1-3; the D is unclear. Trimming took off 2 bases at V and 2 bases at J, with 1 base between the two ends. This CDR3 has 12 residues. In DNA form, the CDR3 reads TGTGCCAGCAGTTTAACTGGAAACACCATATATTTT. Translation: CASSLTGNTIYF.

The chain has TRBV4-2 and TRBJ1-4; D possibly corresponds to TRBD1 (5 bases). This CDR3 region has 15 residues. V dropped 4 bases and J dropped 7 bases, with 16 bases sitting between them. Germline V gene lookup returns CDR1 LGHNA and CDR2 YNFKEQ. This chain's CDR3 is CASSRFGADGEKLFF. The CDR3 region has the DNA TGTGCCAGCAGCCGGTTCGGGGCGGATGGTGAAAAACTGTTTTTT.

This clonotype was found a few times. This chain connects TRBV7-2 to TRBJ1-2; 8 bases are a match to TRBD1. Germline values: CDR1 SGHTA, CDR2 FQGNSA. Trimming removed 1 base from V and 4 bases from J; junction bases left unmatched: 5. CDR3 length equals 15 residues. For the CDR3, the DNA is TGTGCCAGCAGCTTAGGACAGGGGTTTGGCTATGGCTACACCTTC. Translated, it gives CASSLGQGFGYGYTF.

This clonotype was counted ten times or more. This chain connects TRBV4-1 to TRBJ2-7; 10 nucleotides align to TRBD1. Germline V gene sequence: CDR1 MGHRA, CDR2 YSYEKL. The CDR3 spans 15 residues. The ends lost 0 bases at V and 6 bases at J; junction bases unmatched: 5. CDR3 nucleotides: TGCGCCAGCAGCCAAGATCTTGGGACAGGGGCCGAGCAGTACTTC. Its protein is CASSQDLGTGAEQYF.

This chain links TRBV19 with TRBJ1-5; TRBD1 agrees at 9 bases. The CDR3 consists of 15 residues. The trim removed 7 bases at V and 3 bases at J, leaving 7 bases unmatched. Germline CDR1 reads LNHDA; CDR2 reads SQIVND (reference sequence). The CDR3 coding sequence is TGTGCCAGTACTAGGACAGGGGACTTCAATCAGCCCCAGCATTTT. Translation: CASTRTGDFNQPQHF.

This clonotype turned up a few times. The chain has TRBV11-2 and TRBJ1-2; D unclear. The CDR3 has 13 amino acids. Looked up from germline, CDR1 is SGHAT and CDR2 is FQNNGV. Deletions cut 5 bases from V and 7 bases from J, with 14 bases between. CDR3 bases: TGTGCCAGCAGCCCCATTATCTCCCCTGGCTACACCTTC. This encodes CASSPIISPGYTF.

This clonotype was seen at least ten times. The chain joins TRBV13 to TRBJ1-2; TRBD1 matches 9 bases. V lost 4 bases to trimming and J lost 8 bases; unmatched junction nucleotides: 5. This CDR3 spans 13 amino acids. CDR1 PRHDT and CDR2 FYEKMQ come from the germline V gene (reference sequence). This CDR3 is CASSSTGGDGYTF. The CDR3 DNA sequence: TGTGCCAGCAGCTCAACAGGGGGCGACGGCTACACCTTC. Full variable domain (rest looked up from reference TRBV13 and TRBJ1-2): AAGVIQSPRHLIKEKRETATLKCYPIPRHDTVYWYQQGPGQDPQFLISFYEKMQSDKGSIPDRFSAQQFSDYHSELNMSSLELGDSALYFCASSSTGGDGYTFGSGTRLTVV.

This chain links TRBV28 with TRBJ1-6; 10 bases match TRBD1. CDR3 size: 14 residues. Germline CDR1 MDHEN, CDR2 SYDVKM. Trimming at V came to 9 bases and at J to 10 bases, leaving 9 bases not matched to a gene. Here the CDR3 reads CASSDGTGVSPLHF. In nucleotides, the CDR3 is TGTGCCAGTTCCGACGGGACAGGGGTATCACCCCTCCACTTT.

This clonotype was picked up many times. The genes are TRBV29-1 and TRBJ1-2, with TRBD1 as a possible D gene (5 bases). Germline-derived CDR1 and CDR2 are SQVTM and ANQGSEA. The length of the CDR3 is 11 residues. Trimming removed 4 bases at V and 4 bases at J, with 7 bases between. The CDR3 DNA sequence: TGCAGCGTTGCCCAGGGCTATGGCTACACCTTC. Its translation: CSVAQGYGYTF.

There are many counts of this clonotype. This chain links TRBV10-3 with TRBJ2-4; no reliable D call. This CDR3 has 13 residues. The germline gives CDR1 ENHRY, CDR2 SYGVKD. V lost 8 bases and J 0 bases, leaving 8 bases between the germline ends. The CDR3 region has the DNA TGTGCCATCCATAGGCTAGCCAAAAACATTCAGTACTTC. It is translated as CAIHRLAKNIQYF.

This chain uses TRBV6-4 with TRBJ1-2; a weak D match, TRBD1 (5 bases). V lost 11 bases to trimming and J lost 0 bases, with 13 bases between them. Germline V gene lookup returns CDR1 MRHNA and CDR2 SNTAGT. CDR3 length: 13 residues. CDR3 region: CAGPTGANYGYTF. In nucleotides, the CDR3 is TGTGCCGGCCCCACGGGGGCTAACTATGGCTACACCTTC.

The table lists this clonotype with many counts. The CDR3 coding sequence is TGCAGTGCTAGGGATGTATACGTCGAGCCCCAGCATTTT. Translation: CSARDVYVEPQHF. The J gene is TRBJ1-5, the V gene TRBV20-1; D is unclear. The CDR3 consists of 13 residues. V lost 3 bases, J lost 8 bases, and 14 bases lay in between. Per the germline V gene, CDR1 is DFQATT and CDR2 is SNEGSKA (reference sequence).

There are many counts of this clonotype. The chain has TRBV2 and TRBJ2-2; D may be TRBD2 (6 bases). V lost 7 bases and J 2 bases, leaving 8 bases between the germline ends. Germline V CDR1 and CDR2: SNHLY, FYNNEI. The CDR3 extends over 13 amino acids. The CDR3 here is CASKGLNTGELFF. CDR3 DNA: TGTGCCAGCAAGGGACTTAACACCGGGGAGCTGTTTTTT.